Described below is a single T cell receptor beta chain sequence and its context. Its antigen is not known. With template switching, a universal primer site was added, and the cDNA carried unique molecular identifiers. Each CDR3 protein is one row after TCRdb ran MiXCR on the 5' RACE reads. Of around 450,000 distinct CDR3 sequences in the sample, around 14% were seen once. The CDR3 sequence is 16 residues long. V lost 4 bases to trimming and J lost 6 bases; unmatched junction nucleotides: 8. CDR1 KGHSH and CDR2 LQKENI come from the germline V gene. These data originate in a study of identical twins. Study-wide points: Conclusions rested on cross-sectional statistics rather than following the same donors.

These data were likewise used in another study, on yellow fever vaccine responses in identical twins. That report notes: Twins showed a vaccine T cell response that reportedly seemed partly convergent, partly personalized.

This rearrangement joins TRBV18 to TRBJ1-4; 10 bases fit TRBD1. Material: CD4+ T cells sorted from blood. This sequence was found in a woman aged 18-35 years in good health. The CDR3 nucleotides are TGTGCCAGCTCACGTCAAACCGGGACAGGGGATGAAAAACTGTTTTTT. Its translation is CASSRQTGTGDEKLFF. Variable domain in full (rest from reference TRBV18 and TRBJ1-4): NAGVMQNPRHLVRRRGQEARLRCSPMKGHSHVYWYRQLPEEGLKFMVYLQKENIIDESGMPKERFSAEFPKEGPSILRIQQVVRGDSAAYFCASSRQTGTGDEKLFFGSGTQLSVL.